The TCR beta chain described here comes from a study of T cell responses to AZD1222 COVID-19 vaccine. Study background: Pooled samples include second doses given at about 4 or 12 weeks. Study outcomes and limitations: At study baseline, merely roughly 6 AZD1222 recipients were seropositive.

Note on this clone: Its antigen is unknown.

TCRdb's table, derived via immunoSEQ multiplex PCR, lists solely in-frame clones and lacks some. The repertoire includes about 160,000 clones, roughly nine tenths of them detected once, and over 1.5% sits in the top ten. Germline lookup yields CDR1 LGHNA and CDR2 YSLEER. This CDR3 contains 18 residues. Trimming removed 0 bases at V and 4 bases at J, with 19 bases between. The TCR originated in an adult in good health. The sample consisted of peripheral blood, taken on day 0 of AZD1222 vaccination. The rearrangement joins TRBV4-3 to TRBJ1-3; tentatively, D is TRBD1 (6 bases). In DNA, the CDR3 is TGCGCCAGCAGCCAAGAACTAAGTCCAGGGGTCACCGGAAACACCATATATTTT. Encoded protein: CASSQELSPGVTGNTIYF.